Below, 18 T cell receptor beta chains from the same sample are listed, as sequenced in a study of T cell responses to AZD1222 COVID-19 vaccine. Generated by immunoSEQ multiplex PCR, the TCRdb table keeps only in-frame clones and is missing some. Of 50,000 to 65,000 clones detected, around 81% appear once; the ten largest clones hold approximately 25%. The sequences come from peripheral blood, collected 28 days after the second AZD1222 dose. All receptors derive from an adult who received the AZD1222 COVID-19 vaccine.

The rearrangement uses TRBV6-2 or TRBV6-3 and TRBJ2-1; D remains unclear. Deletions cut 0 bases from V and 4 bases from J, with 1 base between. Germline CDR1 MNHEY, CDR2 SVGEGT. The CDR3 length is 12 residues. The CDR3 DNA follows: TGTGCCAGCAGTTACTCTTACAATGAGCAGTTCTTC. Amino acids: CASSYSYNEQFF.

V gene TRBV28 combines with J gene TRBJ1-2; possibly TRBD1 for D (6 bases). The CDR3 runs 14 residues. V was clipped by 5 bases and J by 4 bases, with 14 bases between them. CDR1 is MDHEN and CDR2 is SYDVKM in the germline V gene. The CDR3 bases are TGTGCCAGCAGTCAAGGGGGTGCAGGCTATGGCTACACCTTC. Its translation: CASSQGGAGYGYTF.

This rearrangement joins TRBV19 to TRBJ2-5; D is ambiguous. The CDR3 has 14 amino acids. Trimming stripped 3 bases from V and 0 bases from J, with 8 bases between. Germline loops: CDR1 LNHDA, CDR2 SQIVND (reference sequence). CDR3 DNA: TGTGCCAGTAGTATCGCCTCCAACCAAGAGACCCAGTACTTC. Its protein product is CASSIASNQETQYF.

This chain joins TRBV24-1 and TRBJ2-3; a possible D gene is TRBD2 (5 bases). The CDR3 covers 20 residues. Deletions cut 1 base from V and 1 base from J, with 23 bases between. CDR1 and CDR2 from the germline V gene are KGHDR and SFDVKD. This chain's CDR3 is CATSDLRAEEASQGTDTQYF. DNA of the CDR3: TGTGCCACCAGTGATTTACGGGCCGAGGAGGCGTCGCAGGGCACAGATACGCAGTATTTT.

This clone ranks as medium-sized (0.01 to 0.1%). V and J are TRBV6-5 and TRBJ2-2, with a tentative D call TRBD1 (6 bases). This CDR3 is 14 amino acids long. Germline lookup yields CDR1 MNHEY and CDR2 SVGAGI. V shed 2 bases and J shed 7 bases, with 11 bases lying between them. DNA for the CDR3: TGTGCCAGCAGTTACAACAGGGATAGCGGGGAGCTGTTTTTT. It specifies CASSYNRDSGELFF.

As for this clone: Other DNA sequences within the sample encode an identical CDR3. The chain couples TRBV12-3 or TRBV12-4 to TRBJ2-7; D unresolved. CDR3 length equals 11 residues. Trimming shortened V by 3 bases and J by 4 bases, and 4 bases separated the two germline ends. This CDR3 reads CASSLTYEQYF. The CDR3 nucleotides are TGTGCCAGCAGTTTGACGTACGAGCAGTACTTC.

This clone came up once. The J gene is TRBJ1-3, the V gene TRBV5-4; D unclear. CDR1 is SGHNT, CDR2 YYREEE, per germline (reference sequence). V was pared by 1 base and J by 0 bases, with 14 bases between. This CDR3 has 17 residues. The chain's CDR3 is CASSLYRGIDSGNTIYF. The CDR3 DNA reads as TGTGCCAGCAGCTTGTACCGGGGTATCGACTCTGGAAACACCATATATTTT.

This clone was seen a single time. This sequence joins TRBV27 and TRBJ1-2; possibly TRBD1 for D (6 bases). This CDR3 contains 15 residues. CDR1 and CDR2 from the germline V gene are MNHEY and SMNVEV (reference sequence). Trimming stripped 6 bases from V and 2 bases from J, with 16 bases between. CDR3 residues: CASSWQGKPNYGYTF. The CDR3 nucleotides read TGTGCCAGCAGCTGGCAGGGGAAGCCCAACTATGGCTACACCTTC.

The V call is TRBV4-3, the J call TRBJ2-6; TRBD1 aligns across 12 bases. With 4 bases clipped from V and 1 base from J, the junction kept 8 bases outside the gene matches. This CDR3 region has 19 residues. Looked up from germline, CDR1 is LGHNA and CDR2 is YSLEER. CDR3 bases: TGCGCCAGCAGCCGTAACTCGGGACAGGGGGCTTCTGGGGCCAACGTCCTGACTTTC. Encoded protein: CASSRNSGQGASGANVLTF.

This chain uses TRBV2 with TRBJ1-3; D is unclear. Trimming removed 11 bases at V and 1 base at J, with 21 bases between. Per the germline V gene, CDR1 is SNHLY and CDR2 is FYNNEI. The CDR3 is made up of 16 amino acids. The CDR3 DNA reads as TGTGCCGGAGAAGGTAACCAGGACCATTCTGGAAACACCATATATTTT. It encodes CAGEGNQDHSGNTIYF.

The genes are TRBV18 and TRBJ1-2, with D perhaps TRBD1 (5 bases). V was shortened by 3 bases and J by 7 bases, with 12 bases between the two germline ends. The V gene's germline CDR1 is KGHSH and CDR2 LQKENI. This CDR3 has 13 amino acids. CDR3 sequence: CASSPDLDTGYTF. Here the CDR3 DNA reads TGTGCCAGCTCACCCGACCTGGACACTGGCTACACCTTC.

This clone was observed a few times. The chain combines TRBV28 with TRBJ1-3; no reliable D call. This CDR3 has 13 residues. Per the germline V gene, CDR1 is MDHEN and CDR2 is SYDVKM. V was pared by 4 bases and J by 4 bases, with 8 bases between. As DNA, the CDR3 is TGTGCCAGCAGTTCTGGGTGGGGAAACACCATATATTTT. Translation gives CASSSGWGNTIYF. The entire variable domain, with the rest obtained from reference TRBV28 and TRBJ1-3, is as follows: DVKVTQSSRYLVKRTGEKVFLECVQDMDHENMFWYRQDPGLGLRLIYFSYDVKMKEKGDIPEGYSVSREKKERFSLILESASTNQTSMYLCASSSGWGNTIYFGEGSWLTVV.

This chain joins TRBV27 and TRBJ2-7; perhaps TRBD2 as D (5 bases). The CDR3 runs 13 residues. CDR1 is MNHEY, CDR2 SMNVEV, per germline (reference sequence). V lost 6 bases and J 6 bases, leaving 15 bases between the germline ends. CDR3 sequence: CASSRQPGSEQYF. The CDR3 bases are TGTGCCAGCAGCCGACAACCGGGATCCGAGCAGTACTTC.

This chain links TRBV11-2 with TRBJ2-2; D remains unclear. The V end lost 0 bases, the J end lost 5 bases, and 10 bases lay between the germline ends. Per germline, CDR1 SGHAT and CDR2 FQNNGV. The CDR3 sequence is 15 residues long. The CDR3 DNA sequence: TGTGCCAGCAGCTTAGATGGGGTAGGGACCGGGGAGCTGTTTTTT. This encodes CASSLDGVGTGELFF.

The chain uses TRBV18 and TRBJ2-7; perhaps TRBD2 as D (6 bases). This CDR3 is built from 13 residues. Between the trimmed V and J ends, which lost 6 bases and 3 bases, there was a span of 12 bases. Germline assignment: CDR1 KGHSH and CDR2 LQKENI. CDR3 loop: CASSRDWLYEQYF. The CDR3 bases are TGTGCCAGCTCCAGGGACTGGCTCTACGAGCAGTACTTC.

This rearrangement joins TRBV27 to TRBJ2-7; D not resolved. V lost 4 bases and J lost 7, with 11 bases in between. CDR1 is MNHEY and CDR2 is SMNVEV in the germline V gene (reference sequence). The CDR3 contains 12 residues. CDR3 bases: TGTGCCAGCAGTTCCCTGACGGAGGAGCAGTACTTC. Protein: CASSSLTEEQYF.

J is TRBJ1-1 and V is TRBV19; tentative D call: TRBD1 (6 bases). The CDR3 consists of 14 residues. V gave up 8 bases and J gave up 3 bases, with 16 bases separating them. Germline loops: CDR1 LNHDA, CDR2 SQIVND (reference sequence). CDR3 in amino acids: CASGLQGRDTEAFF. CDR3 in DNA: TGTGCCAGTGGATTACAGGGTAGAGACACTGAAGCTTTCTTT.

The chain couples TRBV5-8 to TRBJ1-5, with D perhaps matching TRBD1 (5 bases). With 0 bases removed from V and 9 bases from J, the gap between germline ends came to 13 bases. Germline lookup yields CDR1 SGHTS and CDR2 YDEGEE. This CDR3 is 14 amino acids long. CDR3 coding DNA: TGTGCCAGCAGCTTGGTTTGGGGCGCAGGGCCCCAGCATTTT. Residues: CASSLVWGAGPQHF.